Listed here is a single T cell receptor beta chain. Its antigen is not identified. V was cut by 3 bases and J by 11 bases, with 19 bases left in between. CDR3 length equals 14 residues. Per the germline V gene, CDR1 is SGHTA and CDR2 is FQGTGA. Primers: 60 Vbeta forward and 13 Jbeta reverse. Assay used: immunoSEQ multiplex PCR; TCRdb lists only in-frame clones, some missing. The table records around 190,000 clones, around 83% of them present only once. The record originates from a study of cytomegalovirus exposure and HLA in healthy donors. Points from the study as a whole: Testing in vitro showed a few CMV-associated chains specific for CMV antigens.

This sequence joins TRBV7-3 and TRBJ1-1; D possibly corresponds to TRBD1 (5 bases). This TCR was sampled from a man aged 35 to 55 in good health and CMV-seropositive. The sequenced material came from PBMCs. The CDR3: CASSFPGTPSEAFF. CDR3 nucleotides: TGTGCCAGCAGCTTCCCCGGGACTCCCAGCGAGGCTTTCTTT.